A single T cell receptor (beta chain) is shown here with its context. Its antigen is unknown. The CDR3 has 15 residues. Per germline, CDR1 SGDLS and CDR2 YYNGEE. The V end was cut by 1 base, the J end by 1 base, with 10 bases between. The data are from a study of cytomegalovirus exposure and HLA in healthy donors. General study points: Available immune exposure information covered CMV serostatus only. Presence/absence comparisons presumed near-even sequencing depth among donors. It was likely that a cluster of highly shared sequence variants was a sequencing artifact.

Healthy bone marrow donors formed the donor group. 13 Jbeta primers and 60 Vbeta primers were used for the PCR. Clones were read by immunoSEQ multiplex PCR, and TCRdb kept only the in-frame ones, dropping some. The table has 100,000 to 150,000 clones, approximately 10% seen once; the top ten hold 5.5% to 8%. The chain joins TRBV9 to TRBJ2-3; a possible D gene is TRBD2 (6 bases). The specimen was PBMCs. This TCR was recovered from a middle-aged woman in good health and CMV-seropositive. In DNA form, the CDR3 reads TGTGCCAGCAGCGTATTAGGAGGGGGCACAGATACGCAGTATTTT. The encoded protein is CASSVLGGGTDTQYF.